This T cell receptor beta chain was captured in a study of T cell responses to AZD1222 COVID-19 vaccine. Study-level points and caveats: The donors showed a predominance of white British ancestry and of females, with possible underestimation of clonal diversity.

The table came from immunoSEQ multiplex PCR; TCRdb's copy has only in-frame clones and leaves some out. The table shows about 180,000 clones, with about nine tenths occurring only once. Doses given second, at about 4 or about 12 weeks, were pooled. As concerns this clone: Its matching antigen is unknown.

CDR1 and CDR2 (germline): MGHRA, YSYEKL. V gave up 1 base and J gave up 7 bases; unmatched junction bases: 11. The CDR3 runs 16 residues. This chain links TRBV4-1 with TRBJ2-7; TRBD2 agrees at 9 bases. Sample: peripheral blood, taken 28 days after the second AZD1222 dose. This clonotype was obtained from an adult who received the AZD1222 COVID-19 vaccine. The CDR3 coding sequence is TGCGCCAGCAGCCAAGGATTAGTAGCGGGGGTGGGTGAGCAGTACTTC. It codes for CASSQGLVAGVGEQYF.